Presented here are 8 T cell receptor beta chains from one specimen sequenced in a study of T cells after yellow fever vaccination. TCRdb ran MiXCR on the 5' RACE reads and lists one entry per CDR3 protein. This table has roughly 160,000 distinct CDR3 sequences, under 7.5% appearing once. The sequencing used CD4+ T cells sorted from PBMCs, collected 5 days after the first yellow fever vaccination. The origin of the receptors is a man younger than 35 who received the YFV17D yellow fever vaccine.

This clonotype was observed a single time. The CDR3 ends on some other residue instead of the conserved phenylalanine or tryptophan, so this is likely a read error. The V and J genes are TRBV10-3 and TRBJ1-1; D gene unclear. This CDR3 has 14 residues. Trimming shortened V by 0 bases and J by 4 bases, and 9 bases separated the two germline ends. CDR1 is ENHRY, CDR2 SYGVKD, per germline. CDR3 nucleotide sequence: TGTGCCATCAGTGAGTCGTGGCAGAGCACTGAAGCTTTCTCT. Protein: CAISESWQSTEAFS.

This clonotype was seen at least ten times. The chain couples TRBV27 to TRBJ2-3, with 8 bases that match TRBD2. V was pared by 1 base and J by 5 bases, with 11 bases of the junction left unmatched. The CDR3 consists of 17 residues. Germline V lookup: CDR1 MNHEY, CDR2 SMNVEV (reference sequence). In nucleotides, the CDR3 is TGTGCCAGCAGTTTATTCGAGATGGGACTAGGGATAGATACGCAGTATTTT. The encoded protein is CASSLFEMGLGIDTQYF.

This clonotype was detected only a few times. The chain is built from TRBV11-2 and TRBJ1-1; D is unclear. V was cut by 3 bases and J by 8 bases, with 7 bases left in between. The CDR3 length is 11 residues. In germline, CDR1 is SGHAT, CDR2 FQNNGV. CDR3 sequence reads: CASSFAGEAFF. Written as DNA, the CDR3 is TGTGCCAGCAGCTTCGCGGGGGAAGCTTTCTTT.

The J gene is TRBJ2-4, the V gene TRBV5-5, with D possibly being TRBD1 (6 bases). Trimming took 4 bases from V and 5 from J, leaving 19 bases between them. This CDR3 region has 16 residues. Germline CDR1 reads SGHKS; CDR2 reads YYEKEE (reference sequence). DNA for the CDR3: TGTGCCAGCAGCACTTCCGGGACAAAGGGCGAAAACATTCAGTACTTC. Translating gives CASSTSGTKGENIQYF.

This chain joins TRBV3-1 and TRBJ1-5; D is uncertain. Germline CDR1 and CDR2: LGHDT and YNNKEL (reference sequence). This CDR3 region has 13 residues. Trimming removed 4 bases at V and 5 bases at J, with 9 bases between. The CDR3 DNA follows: TGTGCCAGCAGCCCCCGGCTTTATCAGCCCCAGCATTTT. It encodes CASSPRLYQPQHF.

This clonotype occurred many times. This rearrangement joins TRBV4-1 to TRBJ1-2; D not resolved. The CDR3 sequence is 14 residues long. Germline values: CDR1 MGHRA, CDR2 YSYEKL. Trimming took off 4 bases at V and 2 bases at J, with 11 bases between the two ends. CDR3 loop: CASSPYLLNYGYTF. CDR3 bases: TGCGCCAGCAGCCCCTACCTGCTAAACTATGGCTACACCTTC.

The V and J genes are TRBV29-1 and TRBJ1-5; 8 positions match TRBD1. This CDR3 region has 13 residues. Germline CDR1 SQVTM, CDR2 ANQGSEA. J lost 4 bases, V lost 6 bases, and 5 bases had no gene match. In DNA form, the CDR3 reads TGCAGCGTCATGACAGGGGTGAATCAGCCCCAGCATTTT. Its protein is CSVMTGVNQPQHF.

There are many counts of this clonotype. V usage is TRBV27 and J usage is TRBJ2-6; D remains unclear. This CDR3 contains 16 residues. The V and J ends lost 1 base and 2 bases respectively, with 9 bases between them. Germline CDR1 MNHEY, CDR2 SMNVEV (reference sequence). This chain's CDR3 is CASSLWASPGANVLTF. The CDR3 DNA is TGTGCCAGCAGTTTATGGGCTTCCCCTGGGGCCAACGTCCTGACTTTC.